These 14 T cell receptor beta chains share one sample of origin, sequenced in a study of cytomegalovirus exposure and HLA in healthy donors. PCR amplification relied on 60 Vbeta primers (plus 13 Jbeta primers). The assay was immunoSEQ multiplex PCR, and TCRdb's table has in-frame clones only and misses some. The repertoire holds 180,000 or so clones, with approximately 77% as singletons. Material for sequencing was PBMCs. These receptors all stem from a male donor in good health and CMV-seronegative.

CDR3 nucleotides: TGTGCCAGCAGCCCGGACAGGGTTGTTAATGAGCAGTTCTTC. It yields the protein CASSPDRVVNEQFF. The chain links TRBV7-3 to TRBJ2-1, with 8 bases lining up with TRBD1. This CDR3 has 14 amino acids. Germline trimming cut 5 bases from V and 7 bases from J; bases unmatched to any gene: 7. Looked up from germline, CDR1 is SGHTA and CDR2 is FQGTGA.

The gene calls are TRBV18 and TRBJ1-6; 8 bases agree with TRBD1. V lost 3 bases to trimming and J lost 9 bases; unmatched junction nucleotides: 4. Germline assignment: CDR1 KGHSH and CDR2 LQKENI. The CDR3 length is 14 residues. The CDR3 reads CASSPGQGGSPLHF. CDR3 bases: TGTGCCAGCTCACCTGGACAGGGTGGTTCACCCCTCCACTTT.

The CDR3 sequence: CASSGTSGGEKQFF. Written as DNA, the CDR3 is TGTGCCAGCAGTGGGACTAGCGGGGGGGAAAAGCAGTTCTTC. The V gene is TRBV6-5, the J gene TRBJ2-1; 16 positions match TRBD2. The ends lost 5 bases at V and 11 bases at J; junction bases unmatched: 3. This CDR3 is built from 14 residues. CDR1 and CDR2 (germline): MNHEY, SVGAGI.

This rearrangement joins TRBV13 to TRBJ2-7, with 7 bases that match TRBD1. CDR1 and CDR2 from the germline V gene are PRHDT and FYEKMQ (reference sequence). The CDR3 contains 17 residues. V was clipped by 3 bases and J by 4 bases; unmatched bases: 15. CDR3 coding DNA: TGTGCCAGCAGCTTCCAACAATATGACAGGGAAAGGTACGAGCAGTACTTC. Protein: CASSFQQYDRERYEQYF.

J is TRBJ2-3 and V is TRBV6-1; 9 positions match TRBD2. Trimming took 2 bases from V and 6 from J; bases not matched to a gene: 24. The CDR3 has 21 amino acids. Germline V gene sequence: CDR1 MNHNS, CDR2 SASEGT. The CDR3 here is CASSEPEGRAGAGGVGDTQYF. The CDR3 coding sequence is TGTGCCAGCAGTGAACCAGAGGGACGGGCGGGAGCGGGGGGCGTCGGTGATACGCAGTATTTT.

V and J are TRBV19 and TRBJ1-4; TRBD1 agrees at 7 bases. The CDR3 contains 14 residues. The germline V gene encodes CDR1 LNHDA and CDR2 SQIVND (reference sequence). The V segment lost 3 bases and the J segment 7 bases; nucleotides outside the gene matches: 5. CDR3 in DNA: TGTGCCAGTAGTATGCAGGGGGTTAGTGAAAAACTGTTTTTT. This gives the protein CASSMQGVSEKLFF.

CDR3: CASSQSGGCSQPQHF. CDR3 sequence (DNA): TGCGCCAGCAGTCAATCAGGGGGCTGCAGTCAGCCCCAGCATTTT. V and J are TRBV23-1 and TRBJ1-5; the match to TRBD1 covers 7 bases. TRBV23-1 is identified as an open reading frame with a role that is uncertain. The CDR3 consists of 15 residues. J gave up 6 bases and V 0 bases, and 5 bases lay outside the gene matches.

Only a few counts were recorded for this clone. The chain uses TRBV28 and TRBJ1-4; D remains unclear. Per germline, CDR1 MDHEN and CDR2 SYDVKM. The CDR3 totals 14 residues. Trimming shortened V by 3 bases and J by 4 bases, and 9 bases separated the two germline ends. CDR3 loop: CASSLNSLNEKLFF. CDR3 nucleotides: TGTGCCAGCAGTTTGAACAGCCTTAATGAAAAACTGTTTTTT.

The rearrangement uses TRBV5-8 and TRBJ2-1; the D is unclear. V dropped 5 bases and J dropped 6 bases, with 12 bases sitting between them. Germline V CDR1 and CDR2: SGHTS, YDEGEE. The CDR3 contains 13 residues. CDR3 sequence: CASRGLGVNEQFF. The CDR3 DNA sequence: TGTGCCAGCAGGGGTTTGGGCGTCAATGAGCAGTTCTTC.

The chain is built from TRBV25-1 and TRBJ1-1; possible D gene TRBD1, 6 bases. This CDR3 is 15 amino acids long. V was trimmed by 6 bases and J by 5 bases, leaving 19 bases between them. Per the germline V gene, CDR1 is MGHDK and CDR2 is SYGVNS. CDR3 in DNA: TGTGCCAGCAGGGGAAAGGGGGACCTGGGAACTGAAGCTTTCTTT. It encodes CASRGKGDLGTEAFF.

This clone was seen a few times. The chain uses TRBV21-1 and TRBJ1-5. TRBV21-1 is labeled a pseudogene. This CDR3 is 16 amino acids long. The CDR3 is CASSKVEGRVNQPQHF. The CDR3 nucleotides are TGTGCCAGCAGCAAAGTGGAGGGGAGAGTCAATCAGCCCCAGCATTTT.

The gene calls are TRBV6-4 and TRBJ1-1; D might be TRBD1 (5 bases). The germline gives CDR1 MRHNA, CDR2 SNTAGT. CDR3 length: 15 amino acids. Trimming cost V 0 bases and J 5 bases, with 13 bases left between them. The CDR3 sequence is CASSDSILGGTEAFF. The CDR3 nucleotides read TGTGCCAGCAGTGACTCGATCCTCGGGGGGACTGAAGCTTTCTTT.

This clone was observed once. V and J are TRBV27 and TRBJ2-3; tentatively, D is TRBD1 (6 bases). In germline, CDR1 is MNHEY, CDR2 SMNVEV (reference sequence). Deletions cut 5 bases from V and 6 bases from J, with 9 bases between. The CDR3 runs 12 residues. CDR3 sequence: CASSNRVDTQYF. The CDR3 coding sequence is TGTGCCAGCAGTAACAGGGTTGATACGCAGTATTTT.

The chain links TRBV2 to TRBJ2-7; 7 bases are a match to TRBD1. The J segment lost 6 bases and the V segment lost 1 base, leaving 3 bases of the junction unmatched. The CDR3 spans 13 residues. Germline V lookup: CDR1 SNHLY, CDR2 FYNNEI. The CDR3 reads CASSEGPGGEQYF. The CDR3 bases are TGTGCCAGCAGTGAAGGACCAGGGGGCGAGCAGTACTTC.